One T cell receptor beta chain is described in this entry. Its antigen is not yet known. Per-base quality was not reported, and no clone a single base away is much larger than it. This specimen's time point label, per the study, means: before neoadjuvant nivolumab. None of the patients had received prior systemic or radiation treatment, and all were newly diagnosed with stage II-IVA oral cavity squamous cell carcinoma. The cohort was made up of patients with locally advanced, HPV-negative oral cavity squamous cell carcinoma. Peripheral blood mononuclear cells were analyzed directly, without maintenance or expansion in culture. The samples were obtained from a longitudinal correlative study of a single-arm phase II trial testing neoadjuvant nivolumab in oral cavity squamous cell carcinoma. Subject-matched pre- and post-treatment PBMCs and tumors from three responders and three non-responders were subjected to genomic DNA-based TCRbeta sequencing. Peripheral blood mononuclear cells were drawn once before nivolumab treatment and a second time after treatment, when surgery took place. The Maxwell RSC DNA from Cells kit was used to isolate genomic DNA from PBMCs.

This sample is drawn from a study of neoadjuvant anti-PD-1 for oral cavity cancer (dated by TCRdb to about 2021). Regarding the complete study: Patients mostly received three to four biweekly doses of nivolumab at 3 mg/kg before curative-intent surgical resection. The parent correlative cohort included over nine patients, with an approximately 33% response rate. For patients who did not progress, a fourth nivolumab dose was given around day 43, followed by definitive surgical resection on days 50-56. Under RECIST 1.1, a patient counted as a responder if showing complete response, partial response or stable disease, and as a non-responder if showing progression.

For deep sequencing, each PBMC sample was run in six replicates, with libraries mostly built from 480 ng of input genomic DNA. TCRbeta libraries were prepared with the immunoSEQ hsTCRbeta kit according to the manufacturer's instructions. The finished libraries were brought together in one pool at around 3.1 nM, which was then read using an Illumina NovaSeq 6000 S4 flow cell. Per the original workflow: The immunoSEQ Analyzer handled quality control and preprocessing of the raw data. The analysis was restricted to productive rearrangements, with each unique CDR3 amino acid sequence defining a clonotype. Repertoire clonality was estimated as the Gini-Simpson index, which was calculated using the R package tcR. Student's t test was used to compare Gini indices, and Pearson correlation was used to assess associations with tumor size change. TCRdb obtained this table from immuneACCESS and retained in-frame rearrangements with V and J assigned. These tables miss some clones; where compared with another copy, unresolved V genes account for less than half of the shortfall, and the remainder is unexplained. V and J calls and clone size follow that table, whereas D and trimming were derived from the DNA. This sample has around 60,000 clones in its table, and roughly 80% of those were observed once. 2.6% of the sample is in the top ten clones.

The investigation overall reported the following: Higher pretreatment blood TCRbeta clonality and lower post-treatment tumor TCRbeta clonality were correlated with higher pretreatment blood Treg/Th17 ratios. After neoadjuvant nivolumab, significantly higher T cell clonality (Gini index) was found within PBMCs in non-responders than in responders. TCR analyses included only a few patients per response group, and the authors called for larger cohorts for validation.

The CDR3 spans 14 residues, from the cysteine through the phenylalanine. The retained sequence is limited to the CDR3, 42 bases, with the frame set at the first base. V is clipped by 6 bases and J by 2 bases, and the sequence between their germline boundaries is 13 bases long. CDR1 and CDR2, per the germline V gene, are MDHEN and SYDVKM. The sequence came from a person aged 35-79 years with oral cavity squamous cell carcinoma. In this chain, TRBV28 is recombined with TRBJ1-1, with no confident D gene call. The sample consisted of PBMCs, taken before nivolumab (anti-PD-1) treatment. The DNA sequence follows: TGTGCCAGCAGGCCCTTTCTGGGAAACACTGAAGCTTTCTTT. Its protein is CASRPFLGNTEAFF.